This T cell receptor beta chain came from a study of blood T cell repertoires in COVID-19. In the original processing: The assay estimated nucleated cells by amplifying reference gene primers. The method was immunoSEQ multiplex PCR; TCRdb's version includes in-frame clones alone and lacks a portion of them. D and trimming were read from the DNA, whereas the V and J calls and clone size are those reported in that table. The table shows roughly 230,000 clones, with 85% occurring only once. The V and J ends lost 3 bases and 1 base, in that order; junction bases with no gene match: 6. The germline V gene has CDR1 LGHDT and CDR2 YNNKEL (reference sequence). The CDR3 has 16 amino acids.

Sequenced: peripheral blood. The rearrangement uses TRBV3-1 (or the pseudogene TRBV3-2) and TRBJ1-3, with 7 positions matching TRBD1. The clonotype was recovered from a man in his fifties with COVID-19, enrolled during active disease. The CDR3 DNA is TGTGCCAGCAGCCAGCACACAGGGGAGTCTGGAAACACCATATATTTT. Its protein is CASSQHTGESGNTIYF.